Described below is a single T cell receptor (beta chain) sequence and its context. No antigen is known for it. The sample originates from a study of cytomegalovirus exposure and HLA in healthy donors. General study results and limits: CMV serostatus alone was available as immune exposure information. According to the study, roughly 160 TCR beta chains were cytomegalovirus-associated. In presence/absence analyses, roughly uniform sequencing depth across donors was assumed. Reportedly, diagnosis of cytomegalovirus status by the classifier showed high specificity and sensitivity.

The CDR3 runs to 16 residues. Germline V lookup: CDR1 SGHTA, CDR2 FQGNSA. V was clipped by 3 bases and J by 6 bases, with 18 bases between them. PCR involved 60 Vbeta and 13 Jbeta primers. This table comes from immunoSEQ multiplex PCR, and its TCRdb copy is limited to in-frame clones, with some not included. The sample yields over 50,000 clones, approximately 88% seen once. V is TRBV7-2 and J is TRBJ2-1, with D possibly being TRBD1 (6 bases). The TCR was taken from a man aged 25-45 years in good health and CMV-seropositive. The sample consisted of PBMCs. This chain's CDR3 is CASSLATGPRGNEQFF. The CDR3 DNA reads TGTGCCAGCAGCTTGGCAACAGGGCCCCGGGGCAATGAGCAGTTCTTC.